Reported below is one T cell receptor (beta chain). The antigen is unknown. The sample comes from a study of T-cell memory formation after mild COVID-19. Study-level points and caveats: CD8+ contracting clones occupied EMRA, while CD4+ ones occupied mainly CM and EM. Memory cells collected pre-infection included some clones that later responded, suggesting cross-reactive memory joined.

Using its own MiXCR run on the 5' RACE reads, TCRdb lists one record per CDR3 protein. This table has 190,000 or so distinct CDR3 sequences, 10% to 13% appearing once. Material: PBMCs or a T cell subset sorted from them (not recorded which). This TCR derives from a man aged 18 to 29 who had mild COVID-19 (a few samples of this study predate the infection). Cell type and time point are not known.

The CDR3 DNA reads TGTGCCAGCTCACCAGAGGTGCTAGGTGCAAGGTCACCCCTCCACTTT. It encodes CASSPEVLGARSPLHF. The chain couples TRBV18 to TRBJ1-6, with D uncertain. The CDR3 loop spans 16 amino acids. The germline CDR1 and CDR2 sequences are KGHSH and LQKENI. The ends were cut back, 2 bases at V and 10 bases at J, with 18 bases in the middle.